This TCR beta chain was observed in a study of T cell repertoires in cytomegalovirus infection. Overall study context: Signatures in public TCR beta sequences pointed to both CMV infection and matching HLA type. Study findings and constraints: HLA-C-restricted CMV-specific TCR beta clonotypes prevailed in the ex vivo response. Cumulative public TCR beta family frequency identified CMV carriers with the relevant HLA.

A note on this clonotype: The antigen is not known.

One entry per CDR3 protein results from TCRdb running MiXCR on the reads. Of 200,000 or so distinct CDR3 sequences in the sample, under 25% were seen once. The receptor was isolated from a human donor in good health (CMV status not recorded). Some clones in this sample may be carry-over from other donors' samples. Specimen: PBMCs.

This chain's CDR3 is CASTMDTPLEAFF. Written as DNA, the CDR3 is TGTGCCAGCACTATGGACACTCCGCTTGAAGCTTTCTTT. The genes are TRBV12-3 or TRBV12-4 and TRBJ1-1; tentatively, D is TRBD1 (5 bases). This CDR3 contains 13 residues. The germline V and J ends were trimmed by 7 bases and 7 bases, with 16 bases remaining between them.